The 10 T cell receptor beta chains presented below share a single source sample, sequenced in a study of T cell repertoires in cytomegalovirus infection (dated by TCRdb to between 2018 and 2020). This specimen's treatment or condition label, interpreted: in vitro stimulation with specific CMV peptide epitopes to enrich CMV-specific T cells. Their cognate antigens are unknown. TCRdb records Illumina HiSeq 1500 as the sequencer. TCRdb reanalyzed the raw reads on its own, using fastp at Q25 for trimming and MiXCR for clone calling, and kept in-frame beta chains. Each record represents a unique CDR3 protein, reported with the most common genes and DNA among its rows. The sample table shows approximately 110,000 distinct CDR3 sequences, and about 30% are seen once. In total, the top ten clones hold roughly 81% of the sample. The sequenced sample was CD8+ T cells from cultured PBMCs, obtained from culture after CMV antigen stimulation. The source is a human donor in good health (CMV status not recorded). Some clones in this sample may be carry-over from other donors' samples.

This clonotype was counted a single time. The V and J genes are TRBV28 and TRBJ2-7, with 9 bases fitting TRBD1. Germline V CDR1 and CDR2: MDHEN, SYDVKM. J lost 2 bases, V lost 2 bases, and 10 bases had no gene match. The CDR3 has 17 amino acids. CDR3 in amino acids: CASSLRPAGTGPYEQYF. The CDR3 nucleotides are TGTGCCAGCAGTTTACGACCCGCCGGGACAGGGCCCTACGAGCAGTACTTC.

This clonotype was seen more than once but under ten times. CDR3 nucleotide sequence: TGTGCCAGTAATCTAGCGGGGGGTCGAAATGAGCAGTTCTTC. It translates to CASNLAGGRNEQFF. The J gene is TRBJ2-1, the V gene TRBV19, with 11 bases identical to TRBD2. Germline CDR1 and CDR2: LNHDA and SQIVND (reference sequence). With V trimmed by 7 bases and J by 7 bases, 6 bases remained unmatched. This CDR3 has 14 residues.

V gene TRBV27 combines with J gene TRBJ1-2; the match to TRBD1 covers 9 bases. The CDR3 has 12 amino acids. J was trimmed by 7 bases and V by 7 bases; bases with no gene match: 4. Germline-derived CDR1 and CDR2 are MNHEY and SMNVEV (reference sequence). The CDR3 protein is CASTTGGVGYTF. The CDR3 nucleotides read TGTGCCAGCACCACAGGGGGCGTTGGCTACACCTTC.

The CDR3 spells CASSFSTGTLRNYGYTF. For the CDR3, the DNA is TGTGCCAGCAGCTTTTCGACAGGGACCCTTAGAAACTATGGCTACACCTTC. V is TRBV7-2 and J is TRBJ1-2, with 7 bases that match TRBD1. The CDR3 has 17 amino acids. Germline V gene sequence: CDR1 SGHTA, CDR2 FQGNSA. The junction had 12 bases not matched to a gene; V was cut back by 3 bases and J by 2 bases.

The V gene is TRBV6-1, the J gene TRBJ1-2; 7 bases align to TRBD1. Trimming at V came to 6 bases and at J to 2 bases, leaving 9 bases not matched to a gene. The CDR3 covers 15 residues. The V gene's germline CDR1 is MNHNS and CDR2 SASEGT. Written as DNA, the CDR3 is TGTGCCAGCAGACCTAGGACAGGCGACAACTATGGCTACACCTTC. It translates to CASRPRTGDNYGYTF.

This clonotype was counted only a few times. The V and J genes are TRBV3-1 and TRBJ2-7; 9 nucleotides line up with TRBD1. V shed 0 bases and J 4 bases; nucleotides not matched to a gene: 7. This CDR3 has 16 amino acids. Per germline, CDR1 LGHDT and CDR2 YNNKEL (reference sequence). Written as DNA, the CDR3 is TGTGCCAGCAGCCAAGATCTGGGACAGGGCTTTTACGAGCAGTACTTC. It encodes CASSQDLGQGFYEQYF.

This chain links TRBV19 with TRBJ2-7; maybe TRBD1 (5 bases). In germline, CDR1 is LNHDA, CDR2 SQIVND (reference sequence). The CDR3 is 13 residues long. Trimming shortened V by 7 bases and J by 6 bases, and 16 bases separated the two germline ends. The CDR3 DNA follows: TGTGCCAGTACCTCTCAGGGATCGGGCGAGCAGTACTTC. The encoded protein is CASTSQGSGEQYF.

This clonotype was observed many times. The chain links TRBV6-5 to TRBJ1-2; 7 bases fit TRBD1. Germline values: CDR1 MNHEY, CDR2 SVGAGI. This CDR3 contains 15 residues. V lost 2 bases, J lost 2 bases, and 5 bases stayed unmatched. The CDR3 is CASSYGTAPNYGYTF. For the CDR3, the DNA is TGTGCCAGCAGTTACGGGACAGCCCCGAACTATGGCTACACCTTC.

V and J are TRBV19 and TRBJ1-2; tentatively, D is TRBD1 (5 bases). V was cut by 8 bases and J by 7 bases, with 14 bases left in between. The CDR3 covers 12 residues. CDR1 is LNHDA, CDR2 SQIVND, per germline (reference sequence). This CDR3 reads CASSQGSFGYTF. The CDR3, as DNA: TGTGCCAGTTCTCAGGGTAGCTTTGGCTACACCTTC.

The V call is TRBV7-6, the J call TRBJ2-7, with a weak D call TRBD1 (5 bases). Trimming took off 5 bases at V and 5 bases at J, with 10 bases between the two ends. Germline loops: CDR1 SGHVS, CDR2 FNYEAQ. The CDR3 sequence is 12 residues long. The CDR3 loop reads CASSQGGHEQYF. DNA of the CDR3: TGTGCCAGCAGCCAGGGTGGGCACGAGCAGTACTTC.